This T cell receptor beta chain emerged from a study of shared clonotypes between healthy human individuals. Assay used: immunoSEQ multiplex PCR; TCRdb lists only in-frame clones, some missing. The sample records approximately 2.3 million clones, 85% to 95% being singletons. V dropped 7 bases and J dropped 2; count of bases not matched to a gene: 8. Germline V gene sequence: CDR1 MDHEN, CDR2 SYDVKM. The CDR3 has 18 amino acids. V and J are TRBV28 and TRBJ2-6; TRBD2 matches 13 bases. The sample consisted of naive CD4+ T cells from PBMCs. As for subset: CD45RA+ positively selected. This sequence was found in a man in his late teens or twenties in good health. Some clones in this sample may be carry-over from other donors' samples. The CDR3 region has the DNA TGTGCCAGCACTCCGGGGACTAGCGGGATGACTGGGGCCAACGTCCTGACTTTC. This translates into CASTPGTSGMTGANVLTF. Together with reference TRBV28 and TRBJ2-6, the CDR3 gives the full variable domain: DVKVTQSSRYLVKRTGEKVFLECVQDMDHENMFWYRQDPGLGLRLIYFSYDVKMKEKGDIPEGYSVSREKKERFSLILESASTNQTSMYLCASTPGTSGMTGANVLTFGAGSRLTVL.